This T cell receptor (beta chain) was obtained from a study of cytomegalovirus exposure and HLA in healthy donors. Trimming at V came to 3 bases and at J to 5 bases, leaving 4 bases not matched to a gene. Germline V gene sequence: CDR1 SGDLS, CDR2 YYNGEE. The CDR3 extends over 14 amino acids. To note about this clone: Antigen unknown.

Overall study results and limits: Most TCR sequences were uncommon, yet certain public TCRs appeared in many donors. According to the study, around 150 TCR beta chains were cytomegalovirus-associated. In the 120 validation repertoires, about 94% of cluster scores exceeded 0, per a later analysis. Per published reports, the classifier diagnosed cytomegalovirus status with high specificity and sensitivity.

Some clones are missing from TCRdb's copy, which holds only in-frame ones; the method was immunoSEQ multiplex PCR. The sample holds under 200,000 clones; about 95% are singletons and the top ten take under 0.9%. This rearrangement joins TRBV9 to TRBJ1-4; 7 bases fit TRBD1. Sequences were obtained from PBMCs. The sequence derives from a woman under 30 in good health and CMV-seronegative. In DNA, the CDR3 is TGTGCCAGCAGCGCGGGACAGCTAAATGAAAAACTGTTTTTT. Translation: CASSAGQLNEKLFF.